The 32 T cell receptor beta chains below come from one sample, sequenced in a study of blood T cell repertoires in COVID-19. Clones were read by immunoSEQ multiplex PCR, and TCRdb kept only the in-frame ones, dropping some. Among about 220,000 clones, roughly 90% were seen once, and the ten largest hold approximately 2.4%. Sequencing input: PBMCs or T cells enriched from blood (not recorded which). These receptors were taken from a woman aged 25 to 45 with acute COVID-19.

This clone was seen just once. The V gene is TRBV4-1, the J gene TRBJ2-7; possibly TRBD2 for D (5 bases). Germline values: CDR1 MGHRA, CDR2 YSYEKL. The CDR3 runs 14 residues. The V end was cut by 3 bases, the J end by 3 bases, with 12 bases between. Here the CDR3 reads CASSHEGGLYEQYF. For the CDR3, the DNA is TGCGCCAGCAGCCACGAGGGCGGCCTCTACGAGCAGTACTTC.

This chain links TRBV18 with TRBJ1-1; no clear D. Trimming took off 6 bases at V and 1 base at J, with 9 bases between the two ends. CDR1 KGHSH and CDR2 LQKENI come from the germline V gene. This CDR3 has 13 residues. This CDR3 is CASSNRRNTEAFF. The CDR3 DNA reads TGTGCCAGCTCCAACCGCAGGAACACTGAAGCTTTCTTT. Together with reference TRBV18 and TRBJ1-1, the CDR3 gives the full variable domain: NAGVMQNPRHLVRRRGQEARLRCSPMKGHSHVYWYRQLPEEGLKFMVYLQKENIIDESGMPKERFSAEFPKEGPSILRIQQVVRGDSAAYFCASSNRRNTEAFFGQGTRLTVV.

This chain links TRBV24-1 with TRBJ2-3; D is possibly TRBD2 (6 bases). Germline V gives CDR1 KGHDR, CDR2 SFDVKD. This CDR3 region has 13 residues. Trimming shortened V by 9 bases and J by 1 base, and 10 bases separated the two germline ends. CDR3 loop: CATAGTGTDTQYF. CDR3 in DNA: TGTGCCACCGCGGGGACGGGCACAGATACGCAGTATTTT.

This clone was observed a handful of times. This chain connects TRBV25-1 to TRBJ1-2; possible D gene TRBD1, 5 bases. This CDR3 has 11 amino acids. In germline, CDR1 is MGHDK, CDR2 SYGVNS. Trimming shortened V by 7 bases and J by 2 bases, and 5 bases separated the two germline ends. The CDR3 reads CASTGNYGYTF. CDR3 nucleotides: TGTGCCAGCACAGGGAACTATGGCTACACCTTC.

A few counts support this clone. This rearrangement joins TRBV14 to TRBJ1-1; D is unclear. V lost 3 bases to trimming and J lost 0 bases, with 5 bases between them. Germline V lookup: CDR1 SGHDN, CDR2 FVKESK. The CDR3 covers 13 residues. CDR3 residues: CASSHYLNTEAFF. Here the CDR3 DNA reads TGTGCCAGCAGCCACTACTTGAACACTGAAGCTTTCTTT.

This chain links TRBV13 with TRBJ2-3, with 13 positions matching TRBD2. The ends lost 5 bases at V and 2 bases at J; junction bases unmatched: 10. Germline V gene lookup returns CDR1 PRHDT and CDR2 FYEKMQ (reference sequence). CDR3 length: 18 amino acids. In DNA, the CDR3 is TGTGCCAGCAGCCCTGGACTAGCGGGGGACCGGGACACAGATACGCAGTATTTT. Protein product: CASSPGLAGDRDTDTQYF.

The chain joins TRBV4-1 to TRBJ2-1; D may be TRBD2 (6 bases). The ends were cut back, 0 bases at V and 7 bases at J, with 13 bases in the middle. The germline gives CDR1 MGHRA, CDR2 YSYEKL. This CDR3 is 15 amino acids long. DNA for the CDR3: TGCGCCAGCAGCCAAGATTTGGGAGGACTTAATGAGCAGTTCTTC. Translation gives CASSQDLGGLNEQFF.

J is TRBJ1-5 and V is TRBV7-8, with 7 bases fitting TRBD1. In germline, CDR1 is SGHVS, CDR2 FQNEAQ. V lost 5 bases, J lost 4 bases, and 5 bases stayed unmatched. This CDR3 is 14 amino acids long. The DNA for the CDR3 is TGTGCCAGCAGCCTCTTGACAGGGAATCAGCCCCAGCATTTT. It codes for CASSLLTGNQPQHF.

V and J are TRBV11-2 and TRBJ1-1; 8 bases are shared with TRBD1. This CDR3 is built from 14 residues. The germline gives CDR1 SGHAT, CDR2 FQNNGV. Trimming at V came to 4 bases and at J to 4 bases, leaving 5 bases not matched to a gene. The CDR3 sequence is CASSSSDRATEAFF. The CDR3 DNA reads TGTGCCAGCAGCTCATCGGACAGGGCCACTGAAGCTTTCTTT.

The V call is TRBV4-1, the J call TRBJ2-5; perhaps TRBD2 as D (5 bases). The CDR3 consists of 16 residues. Germline lookup yields CDR1 MGHRA and CDR2 YSYEKL. Trimming pared 0 bases from V and 5 bases from J, leaving 16 bases between. DNA of the CDR3: TGCGCCAGCAGCCAAGATTTGTCCGGCAGGACTGAGACCCAGTACTTC. Amino acid sequence: CASSQDLSGRTETQYF.

The gene calls are TRBV12-5 and TRBJ1-5; D unclear. V shed 6 bases and J shed 7 bases, with 13 bases lying between them. Germline V gives CDR1 LGHNT, CDR2 FRNRAP. The CDR3 loop spans 13 amino acids. CDR3 loop: CASGPERQQPQHF. DNA of the CDR3: TGTGCTAGTGGCCCGGAGCGCCAACAGCCCCAGCATTTT.

This clone appeared once. The genes are TRBV14 and TRBJ1-4; TRBD1 agrees at 10 bases. This CDR3 has 16 amino acids. After removal of 0 bases from V and 7 bases from J, the junction contained 5 bases not matched to a gene. Per the germline V gene, CDR1 is SGHDN and CDR2 is FVKESK. CDR3 nucleotide sequence: TGTGCCAGCAGCCAAGATCATTGGGACAGGGGTGAAAAACTGTTTTTT. Its protein is CASSQDHWDRGEKLFF.

This clone was seen a handful of times. The rearrangement uses TRBV7-9 and TRBJ1-2; TRBD1 matches at 12 bases. Germline lookup yields CDR1 SEHNR and CDR2 FQNEAQ (reference sequence). The CDR3 length is 16 residues. V shed 0 bases, J shed 8 bases, and the junction held 7 bases outside the gene matches. DNA for the CDR3: TGTGCCAGCAGCTTAGCGCTCGGGACAGGGGGCACGGGCTACACCTTC. This sequence encodes CASSLALGTGGTGYTF.

The chain uses TRBV6-5 and TRBJ2-7; 8 bases are a match to TRBD2. Germline CDR1 MNHEY, CDR2 SVGAGI. The length of the CDR3 is 14 residues. After removal of 5 bases from V and 4 bases from J, the junction contained 7 bases not matched to a gene. CDR3 sequence: CASSTPGLDYEQYF. CDR3 nucleotide sequence: TGTGCCAGCAGTACCCCGGGACTAGATTACGAGCAGTACTTC.

The rearrangement uses TRBV4-3 and TRBJ1-2; D gene ambiguous. CDR1 and CDR2 (germline): LGHNA, YSLEER. CDR3 length: 15 amino acids. The V gene lost 4 bases and the J gene lost 0 bases, with 12 bases spanning the gap. In nucleotides, the CDR3 is TGCGCCAGCAGCCCCTTTGTGTCCGCTAACTATGGCTACACCTTC. Residues: CASSPFVSANYGYTF.

This chain connects TRBV27 to TRBJ1-1; a possible D gene is TRBD1 (6 bases). The ends were cut back, 9 bases at V and 3 bases at J, with 23 bases in the middle. CDR3 length equals 16 residues. The germline gives CDR1 MNHEY, CDR2 SMNVEV (reference sequence). The CDR3 protein is CARFYCRGAADTEAFF. CDR3 in DNA: TGTGCCAGGTTTTACTGCAGGGGCGCCGCGGACACTGAAGCTTTCTTT.

The sample holds one count of this clone. The V and J genes are TRBV27 and TRBJ2-1; TRBD1 agrees at 9 bases. CDR1 is MNHEY and CDR2 is SMNVEV in the germline V gene (reference sequence). The J segment lost 7 bases and the V segment lost 6 bases, leaving 13 bases of the junction unmatched. CDR3 length: 16 residues. The CDR3 sequence is CASSPDRDRAPNEQFF. CDR3 DNA sequence: TGTGCCAGCAGCCCAGACCGGGACAGGGCTCCAAATGAGCAGTTCTTC.

The chain recombines TRBV4-1 with TRBJ1-6; 10 bases fit TRBD1. The V gene end was trimmed by 0 bases and the J gene end by 10 bases; junction bases not matched to a gene: 3. The CDR3 covers 15 residues. Germline V lookup: CDR1 MGHRA, CDR2 YSYEKL. The CDR3 DNA reads TGCGCCAGCAGCCAAGACCGGGACAGGGGCTCACCCCTCCACTTT. It translates to CASSQDRDRGSPLHF.

The rearrangement links TRBV10-3 to TRBJ2-1; 9 bases fit TRBD2. There are 14 residues in the CDR3. The V and J ends lost 6 bases and 5 bases, in that order; junction bases with no gene match: 5. Looked up from germline, CDR1 is ENHRY and CDR2 is SYGVKD. The CDR3 nucleotides are TGTGCCATCAGGAGCGGGGGGTGGAACAATGAGCAGTTCTTC. Its protein product is CAIRSGGWNNEQFF.

The gene calls are TRBV21-1 and TRBJ2-7; TRBD1 is the table's D call and was not checked against the DNA. TRBV21-1 is deemed a pseudogene. The CDR3 runs 15 residues. The DNA for the CDR3 is TGTGCCAGCAGCAACCGGGACAAGGACCCCTACGAGCAGTACTTC. Residues: CASSNRDKDPYEQYF.

The V call is TRBV3-1 (or the pseudogene TRBV3-2), the J call TRBJ2-7; no firm D call. Trimming took 1 base from V and 2 from J, leaving 6 bases between them. CDR1 and CDR2 (germline): LGHDT, YNNKEL (reference sequence). The CDR3 spans 13 residues. CDR3 bases: TGTGCCAGCAGCCAAGCTACCACCTACGAGCAGTACTTC. This sequence encodes CASSQATTYEQYF.

This CDR3 reads CASRNRGAGELFF. CDR3 in DNA: TGTGCCAGCAGGAACAGGGGTGCTGGGGAGCTGTTTTTT. The rearrangement links TRBV6-5 to TRBJ2-2; 7 nucleotides agree with TRBD1. This CDR3 has 13 amino acids. Germline CDR1 and CDR2: MNHEY and SVGAGI. The trim removed 6 bases at V and 8 bases at J, leaving 6 bases unmatched.

This chain connects TRBV3-1 (or the pseudogene TRBV3-2) to TRBJ1-3; D unresolved. V dropped 3 bases and J dropped 4 bases, with 10 bases sitting between them. CDR3 size: 14 residues. Looked up from germline, CDR1 is LGHDT and CDR2 is YNNKEL (reference sequence). The CDR3 DNA is TGTGCCAGCAGCCAGGGCCAAGACGGAAACACCATATATTTT. This codes for CASSQGQDGNTIYF.

The chain recombines TRBV5-1 with TRBJ1-6; D is undetermined. V lost 2 bases and J lost 0, with 6 bases in between. The CDR3 contains 15 residues. Looked up from germline, CDR1 is SGHRS and CDR2 is YFSETQ. CDR3 bases: TGCGCCAGCAGCTTTGGGAGCTCCTATAATTCACCCCTCCACTTT. This codes for CASSFGSSYNSPLHF.

The rearrangement links TRBV7-8 to TRBJ1-6, with 9 bases that match TRBD1. The CDR3 sequence is 16 residues long. Germline V CDR1 and CDR2: SGHVS, FQNEAQ. V dropped 1 base and J dropped 8; count of bases not matched to a gene: 6. In DNA, the CDR3 is TGTGCCAGCAGCTTAGGCTGGGACAGGGTTCATTCACCCCTCCACTTT. Residues: CASSLGWDRVHSPLHF. Supplemented by reference TRBV7-8 and TRBJ1-6, the full variable domain reads GAGVSQSPRYKVAKRGQDVALRCDPISGHVSLFWYQQALGQGPEFLTYFQNEAQLDKSGLPSDRFFAERPEGSVSTLKIQRTQQEDSAVYLCASSLGWDRVHSPLHFGNGTRLTVT.

This chain's CDR3 is CASRGGGVNQPQHF. The DNA of the CDR3 is TGTGCCAGCAGGGGAGGGGGAGTCAATCAGCCCCAGCATTTT. The chain recombines TRBV7-9 with TRBJ1-5, with D possibly being TRBD1 (6 bases). V lost 6 bases to trimming and J lost 3 bases, with 12 bases between them. CDR1 and CDR2 from the germline V gene are SEHNR and FQNEAQ (reference sequence). This CDR3 region has 14 residues.

The rearrangement links TRBV30 to TRBJ1-5, with D perhaps matching TRBD1 (6 bases). Germline values: CDR1 GTSNPN, CDR2 SVGIG (reference sequence). With 0 bases removed from V and 6 bases from J, the gap between germline ends came to 12 bases. CDR3 length: 14 residues. CDR3 region: CAWSVGGIGQPQHF. CDR3 bases: TGTGCCTGGAGTGTAGGGGGAATAGGTCAGCCCCAGCATTTT.

The CDR3 reads CASSPGQVMNSPLHF. The CDR3 nucleotides read TGTGCCAGCTCACCTGGACAGGTGATGAATTCACCCCTCCACTTT. The gene calls are TRBV18 and TRBJ1-6; TRBD1 matches 7 bases. CDR1 is KGHSH, CDR2 LQKENI, per germline. The CDR3 runs to 15 residues. Trimming removed 3 bases from V and 7 bases from J; junction bases left unmatched: 6.

The V gene is TRBV7-9, the J gene TRBJ1-2, with D uncertain. This CDR3 spans 14 amino acids. The V and J ends lost 1 base and 4 bases respectively, with 10 bases between them. Germline CDR1 reads SEHNR; CDR2 reads FQNEAQ (reference sequence). CDR3 protein: CASSLGEVIYGYTF. For the CDR3, the DNA is TGTGCCAGCAGCTTAGGCGAGGTAATCTATGGCTACACCTTC. The whole variable domain, remainder taken from reference TRBV7-9 and TRBJ1-2, is DTGVSQNPRHKITKRGQNVTFRCDPISEHNRLYWYRQTLGQGPEFLTYFQNEAQLEKSRLLSDRFSAERPKGSFSTLEIQRTEQGDSAMYLCASSLGEVIYGYTFGSGTRLTVV.

The CDR3 region is CASSLETVYEQYF. The CDR3 DNA reads TGCGCCAGCAGCTTGGAGACAGTCTACGAGCAGTACTTC. This rearrangement joins TRBV5-1 to TRBJ2-7; possibly TRBD1 for D (5 bases). The CDR3 has 13 amino acids. V dropped 0 bases and J dropped 3 bases, with 7 bases sitting between them. The germline V gene has CDR1 SGHRS and CDR2 YFSETQ. The variable domain in full, with the rest retrieved from reference TRBV5-1 and TRBJ2-7, is KAGVTQTPRYLIKTRGQQVTLSCSPISGHRSVSWYQQTPGQGLQFLFEYFSETQRNKGNFPGRFSGRQFSNSRSEMNVSTLELGDSALYLCASSLETVYEQYFGPGTRLTVT.

Only a few counts were recorded for this clone. This chain uses TRBV5-5 with TRBJ1-3, with a tentative D call TRBD1 (6 bases). Trimming took 5 bases from V and 2 from J, leaving 14 bases between them. There are 15 residues in the CDR3. The germline V gene encodes CDR1 SGHKS and CDR2 YYEKEE (reference sequence). CDR3 bases: TGTGCCAGCAGGTTCAGGGGAGTTGCTGGAAACACCATATATTTT. Translation: CASRFRGVAGNTIYF. Supplemented by reference TRBV5-5 and TRBJ1-3, the full variable domain reads DAGVTQSPTHLIKTRGQQVTLRCSPISGHKSVSWYQQVLGQGPQFIFQYYEKEERGRGNFPDRFSARQFPNYSSELNVNALLLGDSALYLCASRFRGVAGNTIYFGEGSWLTVV.

J is TRBJ2-2 and V is TRBV6-2 or TRBV6-3; unclear D gene. Between the trimmed V and J ends, which lost 0 bases and 1 base, there was a span of 3 bases. Germline V gives CDR1 MNHEY, CDR2 SVGEGT. This CDR3 contains 14 residues. DNA for the CDR3: TGTGCCAGCAGTTACTCTCAGAACACCGGGGAGCTGTTTTTT. Protein sequence: CASSYSQNTGELFF.